The 19 T cell receptor beta chains below all came from one sample that was sequenced in a study of TIL therapy for anti-PD-1-resistant metastatic lung cancer. Time point: pre-treatment sample, taken before nivolumab and TIL therapy. The tumor samples were excised metastases, mostly pleural nodules or supraclavicular lymph nodes. The libraries were made with immunoSEQ v3. The data were produced by immunoSEQ multiplex PCR, yet TCRdb's version contains in-frame clones alone and is incomplete. Of roughly 92,000 clones listed, roughly 65% are singletons. The source material was tumor tissue, sampled at baseline. These receptors were taken from a person aged 25-85 years with non-small cell lung cancer.

The V call is TRBV3-1 (or the pseudogene TRBV3-2), the J call TRBJ2-1; 9 bases agree with TRBD2. The trim removed 1 base at V and 7 bases at J, leaving 8 bases unmatched. Germline assignment: CDR1 LGHDT and CDR2 YNNKEL (reference sequence). CDR3 length equals 16 residues. For the CDR3, the DNA is TGTGCCAGCAGCCAAGCCGCGGGGGCGGGGGGGAATGAGCAGTTCTTC. This translates into CASSQAAGAGGNEQFF.

CDR3 bases: TGTGCCAGCAGCCGGTCGGGACAGGGAACCTACGAGCAGTACTTC. It yields the protein CASSRSGQGTYEQYF. The V gene is TRBV7-6, the J gene TRBJ2-7; 9 bases align to TRBD1. The CDR3 sequence is 15 residues long. V dropped 5 bases and J dropped 2; count of bases not matched to a gene: 7. Germline CDR1 and CDR2: SGHVS and FNYEAQ.

The chain combines TRBV3-1 (or the pseudogene TRBV3-2) with TRBJ2-4; weak D call: TRBD2 (5 bases). Germline CDR1 and CDR2: LGHDT and YNNKEL (reference sequence). The CDR3 totals 16 residues. Trimming removed 2 bases from V and 3 bases from J, with 14 bases in between. The CDR3 loop reads CASSQRGNALKNIQYF. CDR3 DNA: TGTGCCAGCAGCCAAAGAGGGAACGCCCTCAAAAACATTCAGTACTTC.

The genes are TRBV28 and TRBJ1-6; D uncertain. The V gene's germline CDR1 is MDHEN and CDR2 SYDVKM. The CDR3 has 14 amino acids. The V end lost 6 bases, the J end lost 13 bases, and 19 bases lay between the germline ends. The CDR3 spells CASSPGQSLGPLHF. DNA for the CDR3: TGTGCCAGCAGCCCTGGCCAGAGCTTGGGTCCCCTCCACTTT.

V and J are TRBV5-1 and TRBJ2-1, with 9 bases fitting TRBD1. Germline loops: CDR1 SGHRS, CDR2 YFSETQ. V shed 7 bases and J 7 bases; nucleotides not matched to a gene: 12. The CDR3 length is 15 residues. The CDR3 coding sequence is TGCGCCAGCTCACTTACGGGACAGGGTGGGAATGAGCAGTTCTTC. This gives the protein CASSLTGQGGNEQFF.

This clone was seen more than once but under ten times. V and J are TRBV27 and TRBJ2-7; 7 bases map to TRBD2. From germline, CDR1 is MNHEY and CDR2 SMNVEV (reference sequence). This CDR3 spans 15 amino acids. J was trimmed by 0 bases and V by 3 bases; bases with no gene match: 5. In DNA form, the CDR3 reads TGTGCCAGCAGTTTGTGGGAGGGAGCCTCCTACGAGCAGTACTTC. Translated, it gives CASSLWEGASYEQYF.

V is TRBV9 and J is TRBJ2-7; 9 nucleotides match TRBD1. The CDR3 is 16 residues long. From germline, CDR1 is SGDLS and CDR2 YYNGEE. V dropped 4 bases and J dropped 4; count of bases not matched to a gene: 12. The chain's CDR3 is CASSSGPGQGYYEQYF. CDR3 nucleotides: TGTGCCAGCAGCTCGGGACCGGGACAGGGATATTACGAGCAGTACTTC.

The chain recombines TRBV9 with TRBJ2-6, with D possibly matching TRBD1 (6 bases). Germline values: CDR1 SGDLS, CDR2 YYNGEE. Trimming removed 0 bases at V and 0 bases at J, with 16 bases between. The CDR3 is 19 amino acids. The CDR3 loop reads CASSVAPGVPFSGANVLTF. The CDR3, as DNA: TGTGCCAGCAGCGTAGCCCCAGGGGTACCCTTCTCTGGGGCCAACGTCCTGACTTTC.

This clone showed up many times. This chain uses TRBV18 with TRBJ1-1, with 11 bases aligning to TRBD1. Germline CDR1 KGHSH, CDR2 LQKENI. The junction had 3 bases not matched to a gene; V was cut back by 6 bases and J by 9 bases. CDR3 length: 12 residues. The CDR3 DNA follows: TGTGCCAGCTCGCTGGACAGGGGGCAAGCTTTCTTT. Its protein product is CASSLDRGQAFF.

V is TRBV2 and J is TRBJ1-2; no clear D. Trimming cost V 1 base and J 6 bases, with 9 bases left between them. This CDR3 is 13 amino acids long. Germline V gene lookup returns CDR1 SNHLY and CDR2 FYNNEI. The CDR3 region has the DNA TGTGCCAGCAGTGAAGTGGGTGAGAATGGCTACACCTTC. Amino acids: CASSEVGENGYTF.

The rearrangement joins TRBV7-8 to TRBJ2-3; perhaps TRBD2 as D (5 bases). The CDR3 has 15 amino acids. The germline gives CDR1 SGHVS, CDR2 FQNEAQ. V lost 5 bases, J lost 4 bases, and 16 bases lay in between. DNA for the CDR3: TGTGCCAGCAGCCGAGAGGGTAGCTACCCAGATACGCAGTATTTT. It codes for CASSREGSYPDTQYF.

This rearrangement joins TRBV7-9 to TRBJ2-1; 8 positions agree with TRBD1. The CDR3 is 15 amino acids. V shed 1 base, J shed 4 bases, and the junction held 3 bases outside the gene matches. Germline CDR1 and CDR2: SEHNR and FQNEAQ (reference sequence). CDR3 sequence: CASSLGTGTYNEQFF. The CDR3 DNA reads TGTGCCAGCAGCTTAGGGACAGGGACTTACAATGAGCAGTTCTTC.

This clone was counted only a few times. This sequence joins TRBV7-2 and TRBJ2-3; unclear D gene. Trimming pared 1 base from V and 2 bases from J, leaving 10 bases between. The CDR3 runs to 15 residues. CDR1 and CDR2 from the germline V gene are SGHTA and FQGNSA. The CDR3 nucleotides are TGTGCCAGCAGCTTAGTAAGGGTACTCACAGATACGCAGTATTTT. Protein: CASSLVRVLTDTQYF. Based on the CDR3 plus reference TRBV7-2 and TRBJ2-3, the full variable domain is GAGVSQSPSNKVTEKGKDVELRCDPISGHTALYWYRQSLGQGLEFLIYFQGNSAPDKSGLPSDRFSAERTGGSVSTLTIQRTQQEDSAVYLCASSLVRVLTDTQYFGPGTRLTVL.

This clone was seen just once. The chain has TRBV5-1 and TRBJ1-2; no clear D. Trimming took 4 bases from V and 4 from J, leaving 11 bases between them. Looked up from germline, CDR1 is SGHRS and CDR2 is YFSETQ. This CDR3 has 13 amino acids. CDR3 region: CASSPRDLYGYTF. The DNA of the CDR3 is TGCGCCAGCAGCCCGAGGGATCTCTATGGCTACACCTTC.

The chain couples TRBV6-6 to TRBJ1-5, with D perhaps TRBD1 (5 bases). The CDR3 runs 13 residues. Between the trimmed V and J ends, which lost 7 bases and 5 bases, there was a span of 12 bases. Germline assignment: CDR1 MNHNY and CDR2 SVGAGI (reference sequence). This CDR3 is CASTPGADQPQHF. As DNA, the CDR3 is TGTGCCAGCACTCCCGGGGCAGATCAGCCCCAGCATTTT.

In its sample, this clone was seen once. A junction end diverges from the germline sequence, so it may reflect a read error. This sequence joins TRBV5-4 and TRBJ2-5, with D perhaps matching TRBD2 (6 bases). This CDR3 is 15 amino acids long. Germline CDR1 is SGHNT and CDR2 is YYREEE (reference sequence). CDR3 in DNA: TGTGCCAGCAGCCGCCGGGACTCCCACCAAGGGACCCAGTACTTC. Translation gives CASSRRDSHQGTQYF.

This rearrangement joins TRBV11-2 to TRBJ1-1, with a weak D call TRBD1 (6 bases). The length of the CDR3 is 15 residues. The V gene lost 6 bases and the J gene lost 4 bases, with 18 bases spanning the gap. Germline lookup yields CDR1 SGHAT and CDR2 FQNNGV. The DNA of the CDR3 is TGTGCCAGCAGTCAGGGCACAGGGCGCCGCACTGAAGCTTTCTTT. Protein product: CASSQGTGRRTEAFF.

This clone is a singleton in its sample. This chain links TRBV28 with TRBJ2-3; D unresolved. CDR3 size: 15 residues. From germline, CDR1 is MDHEN and CDR2 SYDVKM. V lost 6 bases and J 2 bases, leaving 15 bases between the germline ends. Here the CDR3 reads CASRPPGAVTDTQYF. The CDR3 DNA follows: TGTGCCAGCAGGCCCCCGGGCGCGGTCACAGATACGCAGTATTTT.

This clone has a single count. DNA of the CDR3: TGTGCCAGCAGCTATGGGACAGGGATAGTGGCAACTAATGAAAAACTGTTTTTT. This encodes CASSYGTGIVATNEKLFF. The V and J genes are TRBV5-6 and TRBJ1-4, with 9 positions matching TRBD1. The V gene's germline CDR1 is SGHDT and CDR2 YYEEEE. The ends lost 3 bases at V and 0 bases at J; junction bases unmatched: 9. The CDR3 totals 18 residues.